This TCR beta chain is drawn from a study of T cells in Graves' hyperthyroidism and ophthalmopathy. Looking at the study overall: Peripheral blood was drawn at first diagnosis, prior to all treatment.

Amplified regions were TCR beta CDR3 sequences from RNA transcripts. Researchers ran a first-round RT-PCR on the TCR CDR3 using the HTBI primer set. TCRdb re-called the multiplex PCR reads through MiXCR, storing one row per CDR3 protein. In the table there are hundreds of thousands of distinct CDR3 sequences, roughly 14% of which are singletons. Germline V gene sequence: CDR1 WSHSY, CDR2 SAAADI. CDR3 length: 13 amino acids. Trimming removed 3 bases from V and 4 bases from J, with 9 bases in between. This clonotype was observed at least ten times. Exclusion criteria comprised uncontrolled infection, other autoimmune disease, pregnancy or lactation.

Material for sequencing was blood. This TCR came from a middle-aged woman with Graves' ophthalmopathy. The rearrangement links TRBV10-2 to TRBJ1-2; D is uncertain. The CDR3 bases are TGCGCCAGCAGTGATTTGCATCCCTATGGCTACACCTTC. It is translated as CASSDLHPYGYTF.